This TCR beta chain emerged from a study of cytomegalovirus exposure and HLA in healthy donors. Overall study results and limits: In vitro experiments confirmed that three CMV-associated chains were specific for CMV antigens.

Of note for this clone: Its antigen is not known.

This table comes from immunoSEQ multiplex PCR, and its TCRdb copy is limited to in-frame clones, with some not included. Of around 350,000 clones listed, more than 80% were seen once; the top ten hold 0.65% to 0.95%. Trimming cost V 7 bases and J 8 bases, with 12 bases left between them. Germline loops: CDR1 SNHLY, CDR2 FYNNEI. The CDR3 covers 12 residues. The clonotype comes from a woman under 30 in good health and CMV-seronegative. This chain joins TRBV2 and TRBJ2-1; tentative D call: TRBD1 (6 bases). The sample consisted of PBMCs. CDR3 DNA sequence: TGTGCCAGCACCACACAGGGCTATGAGCAGTTCTTC. This gives the protein CASTTQGYEQFF.